Listed below are T cell receptor beta chains from one sample, sequenced in a study of blood T cell repertoires in COVID-19. Sequencing was performed with immunoSEQ multiplex PCR; in TCRdb, only in-frame clones are kept and a portion is missing. Of 55,000 to 90,000 clones in the sample, 84% are singletons; the top ten hold about 5%. The sequencing input was peripheral blood. The receptors were gathered from a woman in her fifties or sixties with acute or convalescent COVID-19. The CDR3 runs from the conserved cysteine through the conserved F or W. A D gene is named only where the DNA matches it firmly. Clone size is not always given. Where it is, it says once, few, many or a class for expanded clones.

TRBV2	NA	TRBJ1-2	NA	TGTGCCAGCAGTGGGGACACCACTAACTATGGCTACACCTTC	CASSGDTTNYGYTF
TRBV10-3	NA	TRBJ1-1	NA	TGTGCCATCACCCCAGGGACATTTATGAACACTGAAGCTTTCTTT	CAITPGTFMNTEAFF
TRBV29-1	TRBD1	TRBJ2-5	NA	TGCAGCGTCGAGCGGACAGGGGCGGGGCGGGAGACCCAGTACTTC	CSVERTGAGRETQYF
TRBV3-1/TRBV3-2	NA	TRBJ2-5	medium-sized	TGTGCCAGCAGCCCTGACTGGGAAGAGACCCAGTACTTC	CASSPDWEETQYF
TRBV5-6	NA	TRBJ1-6	NA	TGTGCCAGCAGCCCGCCGCGGGCATATAATTCACCCCTCCACTTT	CASSPPRAYNSPLHF
TRBV3-1/TRBV3-2	NA	TRBJ2-4	NA	TGTGCCAGCAGCCTCCGGACACAACTAGCCAAAAACATTCAGTACTTC	CASSLRTQLAKNIQYF
TRBV12-3/TRBV12-4	TRBD1	TRBJ1-1	few	TGTGCCAGCAGCCGGGGACAGAAAGCTTTCTTT	CASSRGQKAFF
TRBV7-3	NA	TRBJ2-5	NA	TGTGCCAGCAGCTTAAGCCCAGGGGCAGAGACCCAGTACTTC	CASSLSPGAETQYF
TRBV24-1	NA	TRBJ2-2	few	TGTGCCACCCGCGGACTGAACACCCTCACCGGGGAGCTGTTTTTT	CATRGLNTLTGELFF
TRBV5-1	NA	TRBJ1-1	NA	TGCGCCAGCAGCCGGGAGGGTGGCCGGGGAGGGTACACTGAAGCTTTCTTT	CASSREGGRGGYTEAFF
TRBV6-6	TRBD2	TRBJ2-1	NA	TGTGCCAGCACACTAGCGGGGGGCTTCTACAATGAGCAGTTCTTC	CASTLAGGFYNEQFF
TRBV5-1	NA	TRBJ1-1	NA	TGCGCCAGCAGCTTCCGAACTCGGGCAGGGGCGAACACTGAAGCTTTCTTT	CASSFRTRAGANTEAFF
TRBV10-3	TRBD1	TRBJ1-1	once	TGTGCCATCAGTGAGGTACAGGGGCCATGGAACACTGAAGCTTTCTTT	CAISEVQGPWNTEAFF
TRBV5-1	NA	TRBJ1-5	NA	TGCGCCAGCAGCTTCACAGGGCAAGATCAGCCCCAGCATTTT	CASSFTGQDQPQHF
TRBV5-5	TRBD1	TRBJ1-6	NA	TGTGCCAGCAGCTTGGTACAGGGGGGGAATTCACCCCTCCACTTT	CASSLVQGGNSPLHF
TRBV29-1	NA	TRBJ1-1	NA	TGCAGCGTCCAAATGGGGAGGGACACTGAAGCTTTCTTT	CSVQMGRDTEAFF
TRBV7-2	NA	TRBJ1-1	NA	TGTGCCAGCAGCACTTTACAGGGCACTGAAGCTTTCTTT	CASSTLQGTEAFF
TRBV7-2	NA	TRBJ2-7	NA	TGTGCCAGCAGCTTTGGATTCGGGGGCGAGCAGTACTTC	CASSFGFGGEQYF
TRBV18	TRBD1	TRBJ1-4	NA	TGTGCCAGCTCACCGACAGGGACGGGTGAAAAACTGTTTTTT	CASSPTGTGEKLFF
TRBV9	NA	TRBJ2-2	NA	TGTGCCAGCAGCGCTTCAGGGGTTCACACCGGGGAGCTGTTTTTT	CASSASGVHTGELFF
TRBV18	NA	TRBJ1-2	NA	TGTGCCAGCTCACTTGAACAGGGCGTTGGCTACACCTTC	CASSLEQGVGYTF
TRBV2	TRBD2	TRBJ2-3	NA	TGTGCCAGCAGTGTGGTGGGGGGGGTCACAGATACGCAGTATTTT	CASSVVGGVTDTQYF
TRBV7-8	TRBD1	TRBJ1-1	NA	TGTGTCAGCAGCTTAGGGGGACAGGGGGCCAGCACTGAAGCTTTCTTT	CVSSLGGQGASTEAFF
TRBV7-9	TRBD1	TRBJ1-4	NA	TGTGCCAGCAGCTTAGGCGGAGCCAGGGGGCTCGGGGAAAAACTGTTTTTT	CASSLGGARGLGEKLFF